This TCR beta chain was sequenced during a study (dated by TCRdb to 2013 to 2016). As for the study more broadly: The study set out to test whether tumor-infiltrating Tregs in breast cancer get recruited from blood Tregs or are instead converted in situ from other CD4+ T cell subsets. The research as a whole found: Rather than covering whole repertoires, validation in the larger cohort was restricted to a single TCR beta V-J rearrangement. The greatest overlap of tumor-infiltrating Treg TCR alpha and beta sequences was with tumor naive CD4+ T cells, followed next by blood naive CD4+ T cells. Tumor memory CD4+ T cell TCR gene usage was found to cluster with blood and lymph node memory CD4+ cells and with lymph node naive CD4+ cells.

Full-length TCR variable regions were amplified by 5' RACE PCR with constant-region reverse primers, followed by semi-nested PCR with Nested Universal Primer A. Using the ReliaPrep RNA Cell Miniprep System, total RNA was extracted, and the SMARTer RACE 5'/3' Kit was then used to reverse transcribe the RNA into 5'RACE-ready cDNA. Full-length TCR alpha and beta libraries were barcoded with multiplex adaptors and sequenced on an Illumina MiSeq. As for how the authors treated the data: Sequencing data were pooled across the five patients for each of nine subset-tissue groups and compared by unsupervised clustering of TCR gene usage. Repertoire similarity was calculated with the Morisita-Horn index, weighting shared sequences by their contribution to each repertoire. TCRdb's own reprocessing of the public reads used fastp at Q25 and MiXCR and kept productive beta chains. Each CDR3 protein gets just one entry, which takes the most common genes and DNA from the rows behind it. These V and J calls originate from TCRdb's pipeline instead of the authors' own analysis. The sample table contains approximately 58,000 distinct CDR3 sequences; only one count was recorded for about 26% of them. The ten largest clonotypes hold around 2.1% of the sample.

Cells that were CD4+CD25+CD127-/low were the ones isolated as Tregs. Tregs, naive and memory CD4+ T cells from tumor, blood and ipsilateral draining lymph nodes of a few breast cancer patients underwent full-length TCR alpha and beta sequencing. Tumor tissue and lymph nodes obtained by ipsilateral axillary dissection were perfused with PBS, cut into small pieces and digested using collagenase I and hyaluronidase. A purity exceeding 90% was confirmed by FACS for the sorted cell populations. This clonotype was detected many times. What antigen it recognizes has not been identified. No much larger clonotype is one base removed from it; base qualities were not supplied. Taken from cysteine to phenylalanine, the CDR3 has 14 residues. Only CDR3 DNA remains: 42 bases, in frame from the first base. According to the germline V gene (reference sequence), CDR1 reads SEHNR and CDR2 reads FQNEAQ. The V and J ends are trimmed by 2 bases and 7 bases, leaving 14 bases between them.

The receptor was isolated from a female donor with breast cancer. Sequenced: tumor-infiltrating Tregs sorted from the breast tumor. The chain links TRBV7-9 with TRBJ1-2; a tentative D match to TRBD1 spans 6 bases. The bases are TGTGCCAGCAGCTTACTTATGGGGGGCATTGGCTACACCTTC. The translation is CASSLLMGGIGYTF.